This T cell receptor (beta chain) was retrieved from a study of T cell repertoires in cytomegalovirus infection (dated by TCRdb to about 2019). In terms of the full investigation: Alongside well-studied HLA-B-restricted epitopes, the peptide stimulations were aimed at recently identified HLA-C-restricted CMV epitopes, whose presentation resists viral immunomodulation. Because public TCR beta signatures pointed to carriage of CMV infection together with the matching HLA type, the HLA type of each donor mattered for the analysis.

What the work shows at the level of the full study, not this receptor alone: In both this cohort and an independent roughly 350-donor cohort, the cumulative frequency of public TCR beta family members distinguished carriers of CMV infection plus the relevant HLA type. In the ex vivo response, HLA-C-restricted CMV-specific TCR beta clonotypes were dominant, and in two of eight donors the single most frequent clonotype came from this HLA-C-restricted group.

Trimmed from V: 0 bases; trimmed from J: 4 bases; junction bases lacking a gene match: 5. Looking up the germline V gene (reference sequence) yields CDR1 MNHNY and CDR2 SVGAGI. The CDR3 spans 15 residues, from the cysteine through the phenylalanine. Here the CDR3 DNA is all that survives: 45 bases in frame from base 1. This clonotype was seen once. Its antigen is still unknown. No much larger clone exists at a distance of one base, and base qualities are not known. Evidence from a single read is weak. The instrument was an Illumina HiSeq 1500. TCRdb redid the processing of the public reads, applying fastp at Q25 and MiXCR, and retained in-frame beta chains. Merged by CDR3 protein, the rows form single entries marked with the most common genes and DNA. In this sample the table shows 830,000 or so distinct CDR3 sequences, about 30% of which occur a single time. The top ten clones comprise 9.5% to 15% of the sample.

The meaning of the sample's treatment or condition label: in vitro stimulation with specific CMV peptide epitopes to enrich CMV-specific T cells. The specimen was cultured CD8+ T cells from PBMCs, collected from culture after CMV antigen stimulation. This TCR was recovered from a human donor in good health (CMV status not recorded). Some clones in this sample may be carry-over from other donors' samples. The V and J segments used are TRBV6-6 and TRBJ2-7, and TRBD1 aligns with 8 junction nucleotides. For the CDR3, the sequence is CASSYSGQAAYEQYF. The sequenced DNA is TGTGCCAGCAGTTACTCGGGACAGGCGGCGTACGAGCAGTACTTC.